This record covers a single T cell receptor (beta chain). This clonotype came up many times. Its antigen is still unknown. The junction differs from germline at one of its ends, possibly a read error. Exclusion was applied to patients with uncontrolled infections, other autoimmune diseases, pregnancy or lactation. Diagnoses were established on the basis of clinical symptoms, serum thyroxine and TRAb, thyroid ultrasound, and orbital computed tomography. Total RNA was extracted with Trizol reagent, and quality was checked on an Agilent 2100 Bioanalyzer. The record originates from a study of T cells in Graves' hyperthyroidism and ophthalmopathy (dated by TCRdb to about 2019). Broadly, across the study: To identify distinguishing TCR V-J signatures, a discovery cohort of 90 to 100 patients was used, comprising 40 to 45 with Graves' ophthalmopathy and around 57 with stable Graves' hyperthyroidism. Prospective prediction of ophthalmopathy was tested in an independent validation cohort consisting of 18 to 20 hyperthyroidism patients and about 17 patients who later progressed to ophthalmopathy. The roughly 99 discovery patients were divided at random into training and test sets in a 7:3 ratio. The study also compared thyroid tissue and blood T-cell repertoires from five or six Graves' hyperthyroidism patients. Once sampling was done, hyperthyroidism patients were given methimazole at a starting dose of 30 mg daily, whereas ophthalmopathy patients were given high-dose intravenous methylprednisolone. TCR Vbeta CDR3 sequencing of 120 to 150 peripheral blood samples (about 45 ophthalmopathy, 70 to 85 hyperthyroidism and roughly 17 progressor patients) is reported in the paper. The full study reports these points: No statistical method was used to set the sample size in advance, and investigators knew the group allocation. In validation, the model predicted progression to ophthalmopathy with approximately 71% sensitivity and about 73% specificity, a median of approximately 6.5 months before onset. In cross-validation, a model built on a 13 V-J signature told ophthalmopathy apart from stable hyperthyroidism with 87.88% sensitivity and 81% to 82% specificity, and in testing the same model reached 80%/75%. Most expanded thyroid clonotypes (frequency above 0.001) were also detected in blood, a finding suggesting that blood repertoires may reflect thyroid immune responses.

CDR1 DFQATT and CDR2 SNEGSKA are derived from the germline V gene (reference sequence). Inclusive of the bounding cysteine and phenylalanine, the CDR3 is 15 residues long. Only CDR3 DNA remains: 45 bases, in frame from the first base. The TCR beta CDR3 regions were amplified from the RNA transcripts. The first round of RT-PCR for the TCR CDR3 was performed with the HTBI primer set and the Qiagen OneStep RT-PCR kit. A second multiplex PCR round built the libraries, followed by size selection and purification. Libraries were sequenced paired-end with 100 bp reads on an Illumina HiSeq2000. Per the source publication's procedure: SOAPnuke was used to process the raw data, removing reads that contained adapters or uncalled bases, had a mean Phred below 15, or lacked an exact match to the constant primer or identifier. COPE v1.2.5 was used to merge high-quality paired reads, and clonotypes were defined as unique nucleotide sequences. MiTCR v1.1 was used to align the clonotypes against IMGT TRBV, TRBD and TRBJ reference segments. The analysis included only V-J combinations with a frequency above 0.0001, which together covered around 99% of the repertoires. The TCS score was defined as the ratio of F50 (clonal expansion) to E x V (chaos), calculated using BLOSUM62-based TCRdist between CDR3 peptides within each V-J. Welch's t-statistics and random forest reduced roughly 500 V-J features to under 15, which were used in a naive Bayes classifier (R e1071). Thyroid-blood repertoire similarity was quantified with the Morisita-Horn index. TCRdb handled the public reads itself, with Q25 trimming in fastp and clone calling in MiXCR, and kept productive beta chains. Each CDR3 protein appears once, grouped with its most common genes and DNA. These V and J calls rely on TCRdb rather than the paper's analysis. For this sample there are roughly 570,000 distinct CDR3 sequences; more than 45% appear just once. Roughly 20% of the sample belongs to the ten largest clones.

The chain links TRBV20-1 with TRBJ1-3, with a tentative D gene TRBD1 over 5 matching bases. The sample comprised peripheral blood or thyroid tissue (not recorded which). The TCR originated in an adult woman with Graves' disease, either hyperthyroidism or ophthalmopathy (not recorded which). The CDR3 has the sequence CSARGPGSSGSTIYF. The DNA reads TGCAGTGCTAGGGGACCAGGAAGCTCTGGAAGCACCATATATTTT.